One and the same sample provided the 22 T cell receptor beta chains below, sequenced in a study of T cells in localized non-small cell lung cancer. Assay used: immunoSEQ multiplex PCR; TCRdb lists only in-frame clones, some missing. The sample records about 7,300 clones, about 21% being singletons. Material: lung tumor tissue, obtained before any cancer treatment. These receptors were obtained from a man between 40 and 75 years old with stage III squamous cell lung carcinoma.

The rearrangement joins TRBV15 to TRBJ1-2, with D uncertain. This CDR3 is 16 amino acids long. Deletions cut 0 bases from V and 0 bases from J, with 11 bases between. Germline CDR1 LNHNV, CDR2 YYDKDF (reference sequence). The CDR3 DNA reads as TGTGCCACCAGCAGAGATCTTCAGGTCGCTAACTATGGCTACACCTTC. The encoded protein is CATSRDLQVANYGYTF.

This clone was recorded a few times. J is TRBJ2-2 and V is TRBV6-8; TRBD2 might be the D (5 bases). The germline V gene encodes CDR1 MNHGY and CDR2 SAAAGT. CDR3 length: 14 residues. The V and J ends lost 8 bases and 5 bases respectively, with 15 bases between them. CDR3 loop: CASRERVRTGELFF. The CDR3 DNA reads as TGTGCCAGCCGGGAAAGGGTCCGAACCGGGGAGCTGTTTTTT.

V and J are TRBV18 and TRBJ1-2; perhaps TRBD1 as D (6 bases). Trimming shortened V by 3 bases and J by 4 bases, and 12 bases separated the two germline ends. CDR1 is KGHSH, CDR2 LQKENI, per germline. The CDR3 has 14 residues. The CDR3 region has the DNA TGTGCCAGCTCACCCGACAGGAGCGGCTATGGCTACACCTTC. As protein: CASSPDRSGYGYTF.

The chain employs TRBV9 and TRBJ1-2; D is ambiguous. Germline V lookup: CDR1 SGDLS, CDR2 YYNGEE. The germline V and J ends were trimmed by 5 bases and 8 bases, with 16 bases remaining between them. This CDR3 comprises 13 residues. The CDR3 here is CASSEQRWEGYTF. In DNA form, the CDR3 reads TGTGCCAGCAGTGAACAGCGTTGGGAGGGCTACACCTTC. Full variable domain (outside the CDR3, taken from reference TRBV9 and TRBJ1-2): DSGVTQTPKHLITATGQRVTLRCSPRSGDLSVYWYQQSLDQGLQFLIQYYNGEERAKGNILERFSAQQFPDLHSELNLSSLELGDSALYFCASSEQRWEGYTFGSGTRLTVV.

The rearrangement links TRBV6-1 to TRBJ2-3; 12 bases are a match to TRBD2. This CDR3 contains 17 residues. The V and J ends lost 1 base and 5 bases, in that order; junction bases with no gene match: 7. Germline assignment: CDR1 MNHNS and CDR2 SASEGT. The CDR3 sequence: CASSEERLAGVGDTQYF. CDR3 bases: TGTGCCAGCAGTGAAGAGCGACTAGCGGGAGTAGGAGATACGCAGTATTTT.

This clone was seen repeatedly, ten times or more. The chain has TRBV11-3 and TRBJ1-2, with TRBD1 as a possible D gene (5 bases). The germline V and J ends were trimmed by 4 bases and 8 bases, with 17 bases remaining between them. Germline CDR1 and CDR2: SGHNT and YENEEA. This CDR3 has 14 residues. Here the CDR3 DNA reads TGTGCCAGCAGCTCAACCGGGGCCAGGTGGGGCTACACCTTC. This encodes CASSSTGARWGYTF.

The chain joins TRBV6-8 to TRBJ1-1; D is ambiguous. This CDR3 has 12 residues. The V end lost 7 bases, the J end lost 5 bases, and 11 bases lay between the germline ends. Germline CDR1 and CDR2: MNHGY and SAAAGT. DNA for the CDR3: TGTGCCAGCAAGAGGGTCGGGACTGAAGCTTTCTTT. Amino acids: CASKRVGTEAFF.

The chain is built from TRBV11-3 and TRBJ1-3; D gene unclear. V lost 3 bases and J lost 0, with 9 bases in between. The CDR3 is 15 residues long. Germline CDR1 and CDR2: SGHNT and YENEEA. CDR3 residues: CASSFGLYSGNTIYF. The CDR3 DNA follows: TGTGCCAGCAGCTTTGGACTTTACTCTGGAAACACCATATATTTT.

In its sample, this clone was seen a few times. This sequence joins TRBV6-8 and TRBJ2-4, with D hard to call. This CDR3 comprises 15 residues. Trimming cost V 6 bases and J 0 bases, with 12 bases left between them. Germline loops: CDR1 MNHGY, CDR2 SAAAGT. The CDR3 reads CASSLSSRAKNIQYF. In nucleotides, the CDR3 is TGTGCCAGCAGCCTGAGTTCTCGAGCCAAAAACATTCAGTACTTC.

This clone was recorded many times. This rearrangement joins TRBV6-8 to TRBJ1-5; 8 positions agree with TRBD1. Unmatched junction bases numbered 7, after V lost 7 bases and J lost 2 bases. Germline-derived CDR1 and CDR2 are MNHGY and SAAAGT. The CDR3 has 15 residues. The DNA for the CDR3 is TGTGCCAGCACCGGACAGGGATCACGCAATCAGCCCCAGCATTTT. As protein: CASTGQGSRNQPQHF.

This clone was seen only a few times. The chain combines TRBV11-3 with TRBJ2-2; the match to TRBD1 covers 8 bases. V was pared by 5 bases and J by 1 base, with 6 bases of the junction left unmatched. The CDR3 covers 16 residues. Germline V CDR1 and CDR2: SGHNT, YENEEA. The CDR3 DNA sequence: TGTGCCAGCAGCCCGAGGACAGGGATGAACACCGGGGAGCTGTTTTTT. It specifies CASSPRTGMNTGELFF.

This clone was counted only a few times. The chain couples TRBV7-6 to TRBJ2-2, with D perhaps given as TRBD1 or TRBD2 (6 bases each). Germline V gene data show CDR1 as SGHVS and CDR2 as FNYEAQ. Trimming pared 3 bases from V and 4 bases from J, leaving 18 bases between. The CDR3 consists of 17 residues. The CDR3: CASSFGGRRGGTGELFF. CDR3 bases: TGTGCCAGCAGCTTTGGGGGGCGCAGAGGTGGCACCGGGGAGCTGTTTTTT.

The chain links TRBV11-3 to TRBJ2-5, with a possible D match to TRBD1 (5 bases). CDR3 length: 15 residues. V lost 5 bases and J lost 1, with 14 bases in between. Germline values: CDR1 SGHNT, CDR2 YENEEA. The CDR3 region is CASSATYRPQETQYF. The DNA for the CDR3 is TGTGCCAGCAGCGCTACCTACAGGCCCCAAGAGACCCAGTACTTC.

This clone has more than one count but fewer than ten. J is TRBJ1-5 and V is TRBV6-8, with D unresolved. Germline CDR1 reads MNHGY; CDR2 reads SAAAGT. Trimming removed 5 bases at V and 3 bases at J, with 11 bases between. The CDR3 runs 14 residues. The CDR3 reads CASSASGNNQPQHF. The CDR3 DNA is TGTGCCAGCAGTGCATCCGGGAACAATCAGCCCCAGCATTTT.

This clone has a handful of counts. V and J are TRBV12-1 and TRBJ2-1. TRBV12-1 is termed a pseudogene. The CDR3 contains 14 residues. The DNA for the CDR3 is TGTGCCAGCAGCTGGGGATCCTCCTACAATGAGCAGTTCTTC. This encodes CASSWGSSYNEQFF.

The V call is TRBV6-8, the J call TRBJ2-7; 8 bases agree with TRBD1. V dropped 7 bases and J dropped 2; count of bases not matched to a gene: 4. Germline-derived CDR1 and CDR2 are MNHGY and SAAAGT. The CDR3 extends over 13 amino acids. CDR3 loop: CASTRTGPYEQYF. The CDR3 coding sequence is TGTGCCAGCACACGGACAGGGCCCTACGAGCAGTACTTC.

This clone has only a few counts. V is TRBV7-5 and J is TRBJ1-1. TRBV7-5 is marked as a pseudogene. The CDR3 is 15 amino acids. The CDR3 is CASSLATGLNTEAFF. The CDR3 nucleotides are TGTGCCAGCAGCTTGGCCACAGGACTAAACACTGAAGCTTTCTTT.

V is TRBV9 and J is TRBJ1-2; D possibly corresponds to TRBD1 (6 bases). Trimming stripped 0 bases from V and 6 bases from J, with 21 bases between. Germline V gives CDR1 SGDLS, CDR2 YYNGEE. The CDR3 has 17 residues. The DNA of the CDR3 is TGTGCCAGCAGCGTAGAACCCCCAAGAGGGGGGATCGATGGCTACACCTTC. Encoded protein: CASSVEPPRGGIDGYTF.

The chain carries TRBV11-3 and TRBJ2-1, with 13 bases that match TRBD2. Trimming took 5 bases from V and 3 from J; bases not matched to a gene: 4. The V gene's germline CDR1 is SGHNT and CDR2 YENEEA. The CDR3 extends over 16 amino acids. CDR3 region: CASSAGLAGHYNEQFF. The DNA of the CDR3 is TGTGCCAGCAGCGCGGGACTAGCGGGACACTACAATGAGCAGTTCTTC.

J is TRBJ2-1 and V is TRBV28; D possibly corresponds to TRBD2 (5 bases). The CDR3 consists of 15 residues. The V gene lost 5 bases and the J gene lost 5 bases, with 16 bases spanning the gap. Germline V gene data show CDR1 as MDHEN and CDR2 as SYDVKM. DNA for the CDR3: TGTGCCAGCAGTACGCCGACCGGGATAAACAATGAGCAGTTCTTC. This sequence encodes CASSTPTGINNEQFF.

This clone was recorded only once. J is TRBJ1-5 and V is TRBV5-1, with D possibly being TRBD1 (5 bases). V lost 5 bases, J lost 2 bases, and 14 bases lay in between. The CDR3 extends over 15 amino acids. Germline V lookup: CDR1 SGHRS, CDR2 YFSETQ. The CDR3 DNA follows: TGCGCCAGCAGGGAAACGACAGTCGGCAATCAGCCCCAGCATTTT. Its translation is CASRETTVGNQPQHF.

CDR3 sequence: CASSPTGGSYEQFF. CDR3 sequence (DNA): TGCGCCAGCAGCCCCACGGGCGGGAGCTATGAGCAGTTCTTC. The V gene is TRBV5-1, the J gene TRBJ2-1; 7 bases are a match to TRBD2. The CDR3 has 14 amino acids. V lost 4 bases to trimming and J lost 8 bases; unmatched junction nucleotides: 9. Germline V lookup: CDR1 SGHRS, CDR2 YFSETQ.